Listed below are T cell receptor beta chains from one sample, sequenced in a study of OX40 agonist ivuxolimab in advanced cancers. Measured with immunoSEQ multiplex PCR; TCRdb has only the in-frame clones, and not every one. The sample carries about 83,000 clones, around 80% recorded once. Sequenced material: CD4+ or CD8+ T cells sorted from blood, taken in a trial of the OX40 agonist ivuxolimab. The receptors come from an adult with an advanced solid tumor such as melanoma, head and neck, liver or kidney cancer. Each CDR3 is given with its conserved first and last residue.

v_call: TRBV9
cdr3_aa: CASSVESVRGDTQYF

v_call: TRBV6-1
cdr3_aa: CASSENWTGRYAEAFF

v_call: TRBV10-3
cdr3_aa: CAISDQNGYGYTF

v_call: TRBV19
cdr3_aa: CASSMGRGDTQYF

v_call: TRBV5-1
cdr3_aa: CASSDPTGEQYF

v_call: TRBV27
cdr3_aa: CAITGDTDTQYF

v_call: TRBV7-3
cdr3_aa: CASSKAGGYEQYF

v_call: TRBV19
cdr3_aa: CASSVEGGTGELFF

v_call: TRBV6-1
cdr3_aa: CASNPTGTPDTQYF

v_call: TRBV29-1
cdr3_aa: CSVVGVLPGTEAFF

v_call: TRBV6-5
cdr3_aa: CASSLRGLNTEAFF

v_call: TRBV5-6
cdr3_aa: CASTIGQGPSETQYF

v_call: TRBV30
cdr3_aa: CAWSVDFRTGTDSF

v_call: TRBV6-6
cdr3_aa: CASSTGTGMHEQYF

v_call: TRBV27
cdr3_aa: CASSKGRTNEKLFF

v_call: TRBV2
cdr3_aa: CASSLIHSPLHF

v_call: TRBV18
cdr3_aa: CASSPFSSGSTYEQYF

v_call: TRBV5-1
cdr3_aa: CASSLGGGYTEAFF

v_call: TRBV28
cdr3_aa: CASSFITRGQYF

v_call: TRBV10-3
cdr3_aa: CAITGGPTDTQYF

v_call: TRBV28
cdr3_aa: CASSSYGGDTDTQYF

v_call: TRBV6-5
cdr3_aa: CASRLGGQPEQYF

v_call: TRBV5-1
cdr3_aa: CASTQGQGPTDTQYF

v_call: TRBV29-1
cdr3_aa: CSVGDQVRTEAFF

v_call: TRBV29-1
cdr3_aa: CSVRTGGDYGYTF

v_call: TRBV13
cdr3_aa: CASSLRTGSGGGYTF

v_call: TRBV5-1
cdr3_aa: CASSSGQLMNTEAFF

v_call: TRBV5-8
cdr3_aa: CASSLAPGQELYEQYF

v_call: TRBV7-3
cdr3_aa: CASSLSGSANYGYTF

v_call: TRBV10-3
cdr3_aa: CAISGGGLGYSPLHF

v_call: TRBV5-1
cdr3_aa: CASSLVGGGDIQYF

v_call: TRBV4-3
cdr3_aa: CASSQEWRGGNEKLFF

v_call: TRBV7-9
cdr3_aa: CASSLSSGDTEAFF

v_call: TRBV9
cdr3_aa: CASSVGPGGTYEQYF

v_call: TRBV2
cdr3_aa: CASRLSGGGAGTGELFF

v_call: TRBV19
cdr3_aa: CASSIDLGTGIRYGYTF

v_call: TRBV7-2
cdr3_aa: CASSTMDRGNQPQHF

v_call: TRBV11-3
cdr3_aa: CASSLTRNSDTQYF

v_call: TRBV9
cdr3_aa: CASSRSSGGAYEQYF

v_call: TRBV7-3
cdr3_aa: CASSRDRAPDTQYF